The 7 T cell receptor beta chains below all came from one sample that was sequenced in a study of CD8 T cells in ankylosing spondylitis. Using its own MiXCR run on the 5' RACE reads, TCRdb lists one record per CDR3 protein. The data show approximately 340,000 distinct CDR3 sequences, roughly 15% seen once. Sequencing input: blood, either unsorted or a sorted T cell fraction (not recorded which). These receptors were taken from a male donor with ankylosing spondylitis or in good health (not recorded which).

This rearrangement joins TRBV20-1 to TRBJ2-3, with 8 bases matching TRBD2. Trimming at V came to 5 bases and at J to 1 base, leaving 5 bases not matched to a gene. CDR3 length: 14 residues. Germline-derived CDR1 and CDR2 are DFQATT and SNEGSKA (reference sequence). For the CDR3, the DNA is TGCAGTGCTCTTAGCGGGGCCGGCACAGATACGCAGTATTTT. Protein sequence: CSALSGAGTDTQYF.

In its sample, this clonotype was seen a few times. The rearrangement links TRBV12-3 or TRBV12-4 to TRBJ1-2, with 9 bases that match TRBD1. V gave up 6 bases and J gave up 7 bases; unmatched junction bases: 12. The CDR3 length is 15 residues. The CDR3 coding sequence is TGTGCCAGCAGGAGACAGGGGGACGGGCAAACTGGCTACACCTTC. Its protein product is CASRRQGDGQTGYTF.

This clonotype was seen ten or more times. This chain connects TRBV12-3 or TRBV12-4 to TRBJ2-7, with TRBD1 matching over 11 bases. The length of the CDR3 is 14 residues. V shed 7 bases, J shed 4 bases, and the junction held 6 bases outside the gene matches. The DNA for the CDR3 is TGTGCCAGCAACCCCGGACAGGGGGCATACGAGCAGTACTTC. It encodes CASNPGQGAYEQYF.

This clonotype was observed at least ten times. The chain has TRBV12-3 or TRBV12-4 and TRBJ1-1; no firm D call. Trimming took off 4 bases at V and 1 base at J, with 7 bases between the two ends. The CDR3 is made up of 13 amino acids. CDR3 sequence: CASSYPENTEAFF. DNA for the CDR3: TGTGCCAGCAGTTATCCGGAGAACACTGAAGCTTTCTTT.

J is TRBJ2-7 and V is TRBV25-1; D is unclear. CDR1 and CDR2 from the germline V gene are MGHDK and SYGVNS. The V end was cut by 4 bases, the J end by 6 bases, with 10 bases between. The CDR3 consists of 12 residues. CDR3 coding DNA: TGTGCCAGCAGTGGCCACCCGGGCGAGCAGTACTTC. As protein: CASSGHPGEQYF.

This chain joins TRBV7-9 and TRBJ1-3, with D hard to call. Trimming shortened V by 6 bases and J by 4 bases, and 10 bases separated the two germline ends. Germline V gene lookup returns CDR1 SEHNR and CDR2 FQNEAQ (reference sequence). The CDR3 contains 13 residues. The CDR3 nucleotides read TGTGCCAGCAGGGGAGCGGGGGGAAACACCATATATTTT. This codes for CASRGAGGNTIYF.

V usage is TRBV12-3 or TRBV12-4 and J usage is TRBJ2-7; 7 nucleotides line up with TRBD1. V lost 6 bases and J lost 7; bases outside the gene matches: 9. This CDR3 comprises 13 residues. The CDR3 spells CASSGQVSREQYF. In DNA form, the CDR3 reads TGTGCCAGCAGCGGACAGGTCTCGCGTGAGCAGTACTTC.